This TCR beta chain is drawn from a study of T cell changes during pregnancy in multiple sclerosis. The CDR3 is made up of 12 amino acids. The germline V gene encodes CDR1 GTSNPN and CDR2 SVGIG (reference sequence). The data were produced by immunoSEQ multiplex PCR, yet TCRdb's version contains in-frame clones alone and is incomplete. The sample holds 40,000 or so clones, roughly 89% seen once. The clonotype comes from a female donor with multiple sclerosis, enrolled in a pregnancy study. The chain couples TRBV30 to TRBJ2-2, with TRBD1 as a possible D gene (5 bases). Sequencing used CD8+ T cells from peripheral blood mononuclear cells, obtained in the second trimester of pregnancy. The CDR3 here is CVGWGVTGELFF. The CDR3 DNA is TGTGTGGGTTGGGGCGTCACCGGGGAGCTGTTTTTT.